Listed below are T cell receptor beta chains from one sample, sequenced in a study of T-cell memory formation after mild COVID-19. TCRdb re-derived calls from the 5' RACE reads in MiXCR, one entry per CDR3 protein. This sample has 550,000 to 600,000 distinct CDR3 sequences; around 16% occur once, and the top ten carry roughly 8.2%. Sequencing was carried out using PBMCs or a T cell subset sorted from them (not recorded which). These receptors came from an adult woman who had mild COVID-19 (a few samples of this study predate the infection). Cell type and time point are not known. Both conserved end residues are part of each CDR3. D genes are given only for firm matches.

d_gene: .; j_gene: TRBJ1-1; v_gene: TRBV27; CDR3aa: CASSSSNTEAFF
d_gene: TRBD1; j_gene: TRBJ1-2; v_gene: TRBV29-1; CDR3aa: CSERTGGGATF
d_gene: TRBD1; j_gene: TRBJ2-1; v_gene: TRBV4-2; CDR3aa: CASSQGQGAGYNEQFF
d_gene: .; j_gene: TRBJ2-1; v_gene: TRBV11-2; CDR3aa: CASSLTNSNRLYNEQFF
d_gene: .; j_gene: TRBJ2-7; v_gene: TRBV6-5; CDR3aa: CASSVSGQYF
d_gene: .; j_gene: TRBJ1-2; v_gene: TRBV4-1; CDR3aa: CASSQDSGAIHYGYTF
d_gene: .; j_gene: TRBJ2-1; v_gene: TRBV11-2; CDR3aa: CASSPNNEQFF
d_gene: .; j_gene: TRBJ2-5; v_gene: TRBV5-1; CDR3aa: CASSTLLAIGETQYF
d_gene: TRBD1; j_gene: TRBJ2-2; v_gene: TRBV24-1; CDR3aa: CATSDLGQGVSGELFF
d_gene: TRBD1; j_gene: TRBJ2-7; v_gene: TRBV9; CDR3aa: CASSPWTGERNEQYF
d_gene: TRBD1; j_gene: TRBJ2-3; v_gene: TRBV15; CDR3aa: CATEQGGTDTQYF
d_gene: .; j_gene: TRBJ2-3; v_gene: TRBV7-2; CDR3aa: CASSTQGSRTTDTQYF
d_gene: TRBD2; j_gene: TRBJ2-2; v_gene: TRBV7-7; CDR3aa: CASSQGTSANTGELFF
d_gene: .; j_gene: TRBJ2-1; v_gene: TRBV6-2/TRBV6-3; CDR3aa: CATSGGAYNEQFF
d_gene: .; j_gene: TRBJ1-1; v_gene: TRBV20-1; CDR3aa: CSAPRAMGNTEAFF
d_gene: .; j_gene: TRBJ1-1; v_gene: TRBV27; CDR3aa: CASSRGKGNTEAFF
d_gene: .; j_gene: TRBJ2-7; v_gene: TRBV7-9; CDR3aa: CASSLATRNYYEQYF
d_gene: .; j_gene: TRBJ2-5; v_gene: TRBV7-9; CDR3aa: CASSANVDLQETQYF
d_gene: .; j_gene: TRBJ2-5; v_gene: TRBV5-1; CDR3aa: CASRPTGWETQYF
d_gene: .; j_gene: TRBJ2-3; v_gene: TRBV7-6; CDR3aa: CASSLESADTQYF
d_gene: TRBD2; j_gene: TRBJ2-7; v_gene: TRBV11-2; CDR3aa: CASSSGLAGLYEQYF
d_gene: .; j_gene: TRBJ2-7; v_gene: TRBV7-9; CDR3aa: CASRSGTNYEQYF
d_gene: TRBD2; j_gene: TRBJ2-5; v_gene: TRBV12-3/TRBV12-4; CDR3aa: CASSPGREGRWETQYF
d_gene: .; j_gene: TRBJ2-5; v_gene: TRBV24-1; CDR3aa: CATSDPAGYRETQYF
d_gene: .; j_gene: TRBJ1-1; v_gene: TRBV30; CDR3aa: CAWDKGAEAFF
d_gene: .; j_gene: TRBJ2-7; v_gene: TRBV5-4; CDR3aa: CASSFDSTYEQYF
d_gene: .; j_gene: TRBJ2-1; v_gene: TRBV12-3/TRBV12-4; CDR3aa: CASSFGPSYNEQFF
d_gene: .; j_gene: TRBJ2-3; v_gene: TRBV4-3; CDR3aa: CASSQEVAPTSTDTQYF
d_gene: .; j_gene: TRBJ2-2; v_gene: TRBV25-1; CDR3aa: CASSATRPENTGELFF
d_gene: .; j_gene: TRBJ2-1; v_gene: TRBV2; CDR3aa: CASKLTNYNEQFF
d_gene: .; j_gene: TRBJ1-4; v_gene: TRBV3-1; CDR3aa: CASSHGTIATNEKLFF
d_gene: .; j_gene: TRBJ1-1; v_gene: TRBV3-1; CDR3aa: CASSLSDTGNTEAFF
d_gene: .; j_gene: TRBJ2-3; v_gene: TRBV4-2; CDR3aa: CASSQSTPDTQYF
d_gene: .; j_gene: TRBJ2-7; v_gene: TRBV20-1; CDR3aa: CSASPVPAYEQYF
d_gene: .; j_gene: TRBJ1-2; v_gene: TRBV11-2; CDR3aa: CASSAAHGDYGYTF
d_gene: .; j_gene: TRBJ1-1; v_gene: TRBV5-1; CDR3aa: CASSLASGAGNTEAFF
d_gene: .; j_gene: TRBJ1-1; v_gene: TRBV7-3; CDR3aa: CASSHTGPGTEAFF
d_gene: .; j_gene: TRBJ1-1; v_gene: TRBV6-5; CDR3aa: CATLLLGQNTEAFF
d_gene: TRBD2; j_gene: TRBJ2-3; v_gene: TRBV7-2; CDR3aa: CASSLAGTSGGTDTQYF
d_gene: .; j_gene: TRBJ2-1; v_gene: TRBV2; CDR3aa: CASSLRVPSSEQFF
d_gene: TRBD1; j_gene: TRBJ1-2; v_gene: TRBV7-6; CDR3aa: CASSFDRQGLPNYGYTF
d_gene: TRBD2; j_gene: TRBJ2-7; v_gene: TRBV3-1; CDR3aa: CASSQGIPVTSVTYEQYF
d_gene: TRBD1; j_gene: TRBJ2-3; v_gene: TRBV7-9; CDR3aa: CASSRGQGSTDTQYF
d_gene: .; j_gene: TRBJ1-4; v_gene: TRBV12-3/TRBV12-4; CDR3aa: CASSLNPGPLFF
d_gene: TRBD1; j_gene: TRBJ1-1; v_gene: TRBV12-3/TRBV12-4; CDR3aa: CASSQSGTGITEAFF
d_gene: .; j_gene: TRBJ2-7; v_gene: TRBV7-9; CDR3aa: CASSLWKGPYEQYF